These T cell receptor beta chains were read from a single sample in a study of CD8+ T cells in alopecia areata. The table came from immunoSEQ multiplex PCR; TCRdb's copy has only in-frame clones and leaves some out. The sample carries 170,000 or so clones, roughly three fifths recorded once. This sample comprised CD8+ T cells sorted from blood, obtained at week 24, from a patient treated with tofacitinib. The receptors were sampled from a human donor with alopecia areata. Both conserved end residues are part of each CDR3. A D gene is named only where the DNA matches it firmly. Clone size is not always given. Where it is, it says once, few, many or a class for expanded clones.

>-|-|TRBV5-1|TRBJ2-1
CASSFDLNYNEQFF
TGCGCCAGCAGCTTCGACCTGAACTACAATGAGCAGTTCTTC
>-|-|TRBV29-1|TRBJ2-6
CSVVPGSGANVLTF
TGCAGCGTGGTACCCGGCTCTGGGGCCAACGTCCTGACTTTC
>-|-|TRBV20-1|TRBJ1-2
CRPDGYTF
TGCAGACCCGATGGCTACACCTTC
>TRBD1|-|TRBV4-1|TRBJ1-4
CASSRYTDRGREKLFF
TGCGCCAGCAGCCGATACACGGACAGGGGGCGTGAAAAACTGTTTTTT
>-|-|TRBV15|TRBJ1-2
CATSRDQGVYGYTF
TGTGCCACCAGCAGAGATCAAGGGGTCTATGGCTACACCTTC
>TRBD1|-|TRBV7-2|TRBJ1-1
CASSSRRTGGTEAFF
TGTGCCAGCAGCTCGAGAAGGACAGGGGGAACTGAAGCTTTCTTT
>TRBD1|-|TRBV11-2|TRBJ1-1
CASSLGTGSEAFF
TGTGCCAGCAGCCTCGGGACAGGGTCTGAAGCTTTCTTT
>-|-|TRBV2|TRBJ1-2
CASSEGVATTNYGYTF
TGTGCCAGCAGTGAAGGGGTCGCCACAACTAACTATGGCTACACCTTC
>-|-|TRBV30|TRBJ2-3
CAWSEGEGDTQYF
TGTGCCTGGAGTGAAGGGGAAGGAGATACGCAGTATTTT
>-|few|TRBV20-1|TRBJ1-2
CSAEGTYTF
TGCAGTGCTGAGGGGACCTACACCTTC
>-|-|TRBV30|TRBJ2-7
CAWRGQASEQYF
TGTGCCTGGAGGGGGCAAGCCAGCGAGCAGTACTTC
>TRBD2|-|TRBV27|TRBJ2-4
CASSDAGSGGNIQYF
TGTGCCAGCAGTGACGCAGGGTCGGGGGGAAACATTCAGTACTTC
>TRBD2|-|TRBV5-1|TRBJ2-1
CASSWTSGVYNEQFF
TGCGCCAGCAGCTGGACTAGCGGGGTCTACAATGAGCAGTTCTTC
>TRBD1|few|TRBV2|TRBJ2-3
CASSHRDRVDTQYF
TGTGCCAGCAGTCACCGAGACAGGGTAGATACGCAGTATTTT
>-|-|TRBV19|TRBJ2-1
CASKSKSAYNEQFF
TGTGCCAGTAAGAGCAAATCGGCCTACAATGAGCAGTTCTTC
>-|-|TRBV4-1|TRBJ1-5
CASSQVPRNQPQHF
TGCGCCAGCAGCCAAGTCCCCCGAAATCAGCCCCAGCATTTT
>-|once|TRBV5-1|TRBJ2-7
CASSLVWGAINEQYF
TGCGCCAGCAGCTTGGTATGGGGGGCAATAAACGAGCAGTACTTC
>TRBD1|-|TRBV2|TRBJ1-1
CASSQGVTEAFF
TGTGCCAGCAGTCAGGGGGTCACTGAAGCTTTCTTT
>TRBD1|-|TRBV25-1|TRBJ1-6
CASSARTGNNSPLHF
TGTGCCAGCAGTGCCCGGACAGGGAATAATTCACCCCTCCACTTT
>TRBD2|-|TRBV27|TRBJ2-7
CASSLSSGGEEQYF
TGTGCCAGCAGTTTGTCTAGCGGGGGGGAGGAGCAGTACTTC
>TRBD1|once|TRBV7-9|TRBJ1-1
CASSTPDRGTEAFF
TGTGCCAGCAGCACCCCGGACAGGGGCACTGAAGCTTTCTTT
>-|-|TRBV5-6|TRBJ2-7
CASSLSGEQYF
TGTGCCAGCAGCTTGAGCGGGGAGCAGTACTTC
>TRBD1|-|TRBV29-1|TRBJ1-2
CSAAGQDSGYGYTF
TGCAGCGCCGCCGGACAGGATAGTGGCTATGGCTACACCTTC
>TRBD1|-|TRBV6-1|TRBJ2-1
CASNTGTGNLGEQFF
TGTGCCAGCAATACCGGGACAGGGAATTTGGGTGAGCAGTTCTTC
>-|-|TRBV5-6|TRBJ2-7
CASSLLYGETDPYEQYF
TGTGCCAGCAGCTTGCTCTACGGAGAGACAGACCCCTACGAGCAGTACTTC
>-|-|TRBV30|TRBJ2-1
CAWREGYEQFF
TGTGCCTGGAGGGAAGGTTATGAGCAGTTCTTC
>TRBD2|-|TRBV30|TRBJ2-3
CAWAWGGEQFTDTQYF
TGTGCCTGGGCCTGGGGGGGGGAACAATTCACAGATACGCAGTATTTT
>-|-|TRBV19|TRBJ2-7
CASSAGGQGYEQYF
TGTGCCAGTAGTGCCGGGGGACAAGGCTACGAGCAGTACTTC
>TRBD1|few|TRBV5-1|TRBJ2-7
CASTGTGPSYEQYF
TGCGCCAGCACCGGGACAGGGCCCTCCTACGAGCAGTACTTC
>-|once|TRBV30|TRBJ1-1
CAWGRGQGTEAFF
TGTGCCTGGGGTCGGGGGCAGGGCACTGAAGCTTTCTTT
>TRBD1|-|TRBV5-1|TRBJ2-7
CASSFHIIDRGGEQYF
TGCGCCAGCAGCTTCCATATAATCGACAGGGGTGGCGAGCAGTACTTC
>-|-|TRBV5-1|TRBJ2-7
CASSLETSYEQYF
TGCGCCAGCAGCTTGGAAACCAGCTACGAGCAGTACTTC
>-|few|TRBV10-3|TRBJ2-5
CAYPRGIQETQYF
TGTGCCTACCCCCGGGGGATCCAAGAGACCCAGTACTTC
>-|-|TRBV4-1|TRBJ1-1
CASSQNRGSNTEAFF
TGCGCCAGCAGCCAGAATCGGGGATCGAACACTGAAGCTTTCTTT